The entry below gives a single TCR beta chain sequence along with its context. Which antigen it targets is not known. No much larger clone is present one base from it, and per-base qualities are unavailable. The sample comes from a study of Graves' ophthalmopathy and Graves' hyperthyroidism (dated by TCRdb to between 2017 and 2018). For the study in its entirety: Peripheral blood was collected at initial diagnosis, prior to any treatment. In total, under 150 blood samples were TCR-sequenced: 40 to 45 ophthalmopathy, under 80 hyperthyroidism and some 17 hyperthyroidism-to-ophthalmopathy patients. In five or six hyperthyroidism patients, T-cell repertoires of thyroid tissue and blood were compared. To explore V-J signatures that distinguish ophthalmopathy from hyperthyroidism, a discovery set of about a hundred patients was enrolled, made up of about 40 with ophthalmopathy and fewer than 60 with stable hyperthyroidism. The independent validation cohort included approximately 19 hyperthyroidism patients plus 17 patients who later progressed from hyperthyroidism to ophthalmopathy. Following sample collection, hyperthyroidism patients were given methimazole at a starting dose of 30 mg daily, and ophthalmopathy patients were given high-dose intravenous methylprednisolone. The study used signatures of the TCR beta repertoire to tell Graves' ophthalmopathy apart from Graves' hyperthyroidism and to predict which patients would progress to ophthalmopathy. What the authors observed across the whole study: Most expanded thyroid clonotypes with a frequency above 0.001 also appeared in blood, which suggests that blood repertoires may reflect the immune response in the thyroid. In validation, the model predicted ophthalmopathy progression with about 71% sensitivity and 72.22% specificity; eleven to twelve predicted patients were CT-confirmed with GO in a median of approximately 6.5 months. In cross-validation, the 13-signature model distinguished ophthalmopathy from stable hyperthyroidism with roughly 90% sensitivity and 81% to 83% specificity, and in the test set the corresponding values were around 78% and 73%. No statistical method was used to predetermine the sample size, and group allocation was not hidden from the investigators.

The ophthalmopathy patients had moderately to severely active disease, with a Clinical Activity Score of 3 or higher, a NOSPECS grade of 4 or higher, and a disease duration of less than 3 months. Anyone with other autoimmune diseases, uncontrolled infections, pregnancy or lactation was excluded from the study. Clinical symptoms, serum thyroxine, TRAb, thyroid ultrasound and orbital computed tomography formed the basis of the diagnosis. Using Ficoll-Paque density gradient centrifugation, PBMCs were isolated from roughly 9.2 ml of fresh peripheral blood. Total RNA was extracted with Trizol reagent and quality-checked on an Agilent 2100 Bioanalyzer. TCR beta CDR3 regions were amplified from RNA transcripts for repertoire sequencing. A first-round RT-PCR used HTBI primers with the Qiagen OneStep RT-PCR kit, followed by a second-round multiplex PCR, size selection and purification. The libraries underwent paired-end sequencing with 100 bp reads on an Illumina HiSeq2000. Per the original workflow: SOAPnuke was used to process the reads, throwing out any read that had adapters, had uncalled bases, had a mean Phred below 15, or lacked an exact constant-primer or identifier match. COPE v1.2.5 was used to merge high-quality paired reads. Each unique nucleotide sequence was defined as a clonotype, and clonotypes were aligned to IMGT TRB V, D and J references with MiTCR v1.1. The analysis was limited to V-J combinations with a frequency above 0.0001, which together covered more than 98% of repertoires. For each V-J combination, a TCR clonal expansion and chaos score was defined as the ratio of F50 clonal expansion to chaos observed in the TCRdist matrix. Welch's t-statistics and random forest were used to narrow the features down to about a dozen V-J combinations, which were then fed into a naive Bayes classifier. The Morisita-Horn index was used to measure how similar the thyroid and blood repertoires were. Starting from the raw public reads, TCRdb applied fastp trimming at Q25, assembled clones with MiXCR and retained in-frame beta chains. Every distinct CDR3 protein forms one entry, paired with its most common genes and DNA. The V and J calls and clone size come from TCRdb's table, not from the authors' own analysis. The sample records about 660,000 distinct CDR3 sequences, roughly two fifths of which are singletons. The top ten constitute about 3.3% of the sample.

V is cut by 4 bases and J by 7 bases, and the space between the germline ends is 14 bases. CDR1 SNHLY and CDR2 FYNNEI were looked up in the germline V gene. The CDR3 contains 15 residues, cysteine and phenylalanine counted. The entry retains the CDR3 DNA only, 45 bases that are in frame from base 1. The TCR originated in an adult man with Graves' ophthalmopathy. The chain links TRBV2 with TRBJ1-6, and TRBD1 may be the D gene, going by 6 matching bases. Sequenced: peripheral blood. At the DNA level, the sequence is TGTGCCAGCAGTGCTAGATCTGGGGGCAATTCACCCCTCCACTTT. This translates into CASSARSGGNSPLHF.